Presented here are 32 T cell receptor beta chains from one specimen sequenced in a study of T cell repertoires in cytomegalovirus infection. Via MiXCR, TCRdb re-called the reads, giving one row per CDR3 protein. Of more than 250,000 distinct CDR3 sequences detected, roughly 25% appear once; the ten largest clones hold 13%. No antigens are known for them. The sample in question was cultured PBMCs, obtained from culture after CMV antigen stimulation. The receptors shown here come from a human donor in good health (CMV status not recorded). Some clones in this sample may be carry-over from other donors' samples.

The chain joins TRBV7-2 to TRBJ2-7, with 7 positions matching TRBD2. From germline, CDR1 is SGHTA and CDR2 FQGNSA. This CDR3 has 14 residues. The ends lost 2 bases at V and 3 bases at J; junction bases unmatched: 4. This CDR3 reads CASSLSVAGYEQYF. CDR3 in DNA: TGTGCCAGCAGCTTATCGGTAGCGGGCTACGAGCAGTACTTC.

This chain links TRBV6-5 with TRBJ2-1; D possibly uses TRBD1 or TRBD2 (6 bases each). This CDR3 has 18 residues. Per the germline V gene, CDR1 is MNHEY and CDR2 is SVGAGI. Trimming left V 1 base short and J 7 bases short, with 23 bases between. The CDR3 spells CASSYFSPTGISGNEQFF. The DNA of the CDR3 is TGTGCCAGCAGTTACTTTTCTCCGACAGGCATAAGCGGGAATGAGCAGTTCTTC.

This chain connects TRBV20-1 to TRBJ2-2; possibly TRBD2 for D (6 bases). The CDR3 has 16 amino acids. From germline, CDR1 is DFQATT and CDR2 SNEGSKA (reference sequence). The ends were cut back, 3 bases at V and 0 bases at J, with 14 bases in the middle. Here the CDR3 reads CSARRAGGPNTGELFF. CDR3 nucleotides: TGCAGTGCTAGGAGAGCTGGAGGGCCGAACACCGGGGAGCTGTTTTTT.

The chain carries TRBV11-2 and TRBJ2-7, with D possibly being TRBD2 (5 bases). Per germline, CDR1 SGHAT and CDR2 FQNNGV. The V end lost 8 bases, the J end lost 0 bases, and 20 bases lay between the germline ends. CDR3 length: 16 amino acids. CDR3 nucleotide sequence: TGTGCCAGCGCTAGGACGGCGGACTCCCTCTCCTACGAGCAGTACGTC. This encodes CASARTADSLSYEQYV.

This chain links TRBV5-4 with TRBJ1-2; 7 bases line up with TRBD1. Germline CDR1 and CDR2: SGHNT and YYREEE (reference sequence). The CDR3 has 15 residues. V dropped 1 base and J dropped 6; count of bases not matched to a gene: 9. CDR3 sequence reads: CASSLIYRGEDGYTF. CDR3 coding DNA: TGTGCCAGCAGCTTGATCTACAGGGGAGAGGATGGCTACACCTTC.

The chain recombines TRBV5-4 with TRBJ2-7; the D gene could be TRBD1 or TRBD2 (5 bases each). Germline V lookup: CDR1 SGHNT, CDR2 YYREEE (reference sequence). V shed 0 bases and J shed 5 bases, with 21 bases lying between them. The length of the CDR3 is 17 residues. The CDR3 DNA follows: TGTGCCAGCAGCTTGGGGGGGAGCGGTACTACCCTCCACGAGCAGTACGTC. Amino acids: CASSLGGSGTTLHEQYV.

In the case of this clonotype: At one of its ends the junction is not consistent with the germline gene, which may arise from a read error. The chain uses TRBV14 and TRBJ1-1, with a possible D match to TRBD1 (6 bases). This CDR3 is 13 amino acids long. Germline V gives CDR1 SGHDN, CDR2 FVKESK. In DNA, the CDR3 is TGTACCAGCAGCCAGACAGGCGGCACTGAAGCTTTCTTT. Translating it yields CTSSQTGGTEAFF.

This clonotype occurred a few times. The rearrangement joins TRBV27 to TRBJ2-7, with TRBD2 matching 8 bases. Germline loops: CDR1 MNHEY, CDR2 SMNVEV (reference sequence). The CDR3 is made up of 16 amino acids. V was clipped by 6 bases and J by 4 bases; unmatched bases: 14. CDR3 nucleotides: TGTGCCAGCAGAAGTTTTATCGGGACTAGACCTTACGAGCAGTACTTC. Translating gives CASRSFIGTRPYEQYF.

The V and J genes are TRBV28 and TRBJ2-1; D call uncertain. The CDR3 spans 12 residues. The germline CDR1 and CDR2 sequences are MDHEN and SYDVKM. Trimming took off 3 bases at V and 6 bases at J, with 6 bases between the two ends. In nucleotides, the CDR3 is TGTGCCAGCAGTTTGTGGGTCAATGAGCAGTTCTTC. Translated, it gives CASSLWVNEQFF.

This chain joins TRBV2 and TRBJ1-1; perhaps TRBD1 as D (6 bases). V was pared by 4 bases and J by 1 base, with 10 bases between. CDR3 size: 14 residues. Germline assignment: CDR1 SNHLY and CDR2 FYNNEI. In DNA, the CDR3 is TGTGCCAGCAGTGTTGTAGGGGGGAACACTGAAGCTTTCTTT. Its protein is CASSVVGGNTEAFF.

This clonotype was recorded a few times. The chain links TRBV19 to TRBJ2-2; D remains unclear. CDR1 and CDR2 (germline): LNHDA, SQIVND (reference sequence). The CDR3 loop spans 14 amino acids. Trimming shortened V by 2 bases and J by 4 bases, and 8 bases separated the two germline ends. The CDR3 sequence: CASSISRTTGELFF. The CDR3 region has the DNA TGTGCCAGTAGTATAAGTCGGACCACCGGGGAGCTGTTTTTT.

This clonotype was detected a few times. The V gene is TRBV6-5, the J gene TRBJ2-3, with TRBD2 matching 7 bases. CDR3 size: 14 residues. Trimming removed 5 bases from V and 0 bases from J; junction bases left unmatched: 2. The germline V gene has CDR1 MNHEY and CDR2 SVGAGI. This CDR3 is CASSPLASTDTQYF. The CDR3 bases are TGTGCCAGCAGTCCACTAGCGAGCACAGATACGCAGTATTTT.

A single count supports this clonotype. This rearrangement joins TRBV20-1 to TRBJ2-1; TRBD2 matches at 11 bases. Germline CDR1 and CDR2: DFQATT and SNEGSKA (reference sequence). Trimming at V came to 5 bases and at J to 4 bases, leaving 4 bases not matched to a gene. The CDR3 is 14 amino acids. CDR3 sequence: CSAVRTSGYNEQFF. CDR3 in DNA: TGCAGTGCTGTACGGACTAGCGGGTACAATGAGCAGTTCTTC.

This chain uses TRBV20-1 with TRBJ2-7, with 9 nucleotides matching TRBD2. This CDR3 comprises 17 residues. J was trimmed by 3 bases and V by 1 base; bases with no gene match: 13. Per the germline V gene, CDR1 is DFQATT and CDR2 is SNEGSKA (reference sequence). Here the CDR3 DNA reads TGCAGTGCTAGAGTTACTGCCTTAGCGGGAGCGTTCTACGAGCAGTACTTC. It codes for CSARVTALAGAFYEQYF.

This chain connects TRBV7-3 to TRBJ2-2; 7 bases line up with TRBD2. Germline V gene sequence: CDR1 SGHTA, CDR2 FQGTGA. The CDR3 has 18 residues. V lost 1 base and J lost 2; bases outside the gene matches: 10. The CDR3 loop is CASSLIPTGGRNTGELFF. The DNA of the CDR3 is TGTGCCAGCAGCTTAATTCCCACCGGCGGGAGAAACACCGGGGAGCTGTTTTTT.

This clonotype was picked up many times. The chain carries TRBV20-1 and TRBJ2-1, with D hard to call. V dropped 7 bases and J dropped 6 bases, with 19 bases sitting between them. The V gene's germline CDR1 is DFQATT and CDR2 SNEGSKA (reference sequence). This CDR3 is built from 14 residues. CDR3 loop: CSVKKNPALNEQFF. The CDR3 bases are TGCAGTGTTAAGAAAAACCCGGCCCTCAATGAGCAGTTCTTC.

The chain employs TRBV28 and TRBJ2-5; a weak D match, TRBD2 (5 bases). The germline CDR1 and CDR2 sequences are MDHEN and SYDVKM. There are 12 residues in the CDR3. The V end was cut by 8 bases, the J end by 1 base, with 8 bases between. The CDR3 DNA reads as TGTGCCAGCGGGAGTCCCCAAGAGACCCAGTACTTC. It specifies CASGSPQETQYF. Using reference TRBV28 and TRBJ2-5 for the parts outside the CDR3, the full variable domain is DVKVTQSSRYLVKRTGEKVFLECVQDMDHENMFWYRQDPGLGLRLIYFSYDVKMKEKGDIPEGYSVSREKKERFSLILESASTNQTSMYLCASGSPQETQYFGPGTRLLVL.

CDR3 nucleotides: TGTGCCAGCAGTTACCGGACTAGCGGGAGGGTCTACGAGCAGTACTTC. It encodes CASSYRTSGRVYEQYF. The chain is built from TRBV6-2 or TRBV6-3 and TRBJ2-7, with 15 bases matching TRBD2. This CDR3 is 16 amino acids long. Trimming removed 2 bases from V and 3 bases from J; junction bases left unmatched: 2. Looked up from germline, CDR1 is MNHEY and CDR2 is SVGEGT.

There are many counts of this clonotype. The chain is built from TRBV7-2 and TRBJ2-7; the match to TRBD2 covers 7 bases. Germline values: CDR1 SGHTA, CDR2 FQGNSA. This CDR3 has 13 amino acids. With V trimmed by 5 bases and J by 4 bases, 5 bases remained unmatched. This CDR3 is CASSPGRGYEQYF. The CDR3 DNA follows: TGTGCCAGCAGCCCAGGGCGGGGGTACGAGCAGTACTTC. Full variable domain (missing parts from reference TRBV7-2 and TRBJ2-7): GAGVSQSPSNKVTEKGKDVELRCDPISGHTALYWYRQSLGQGLEFLIYFQGNSAPDKSGLPSDRFSAERTGGSVSTLTIQRTQQEDSAVYLCASSPGRGYEQYFGPGTRLTVT.

This clonotype was seen a handful of times. V usage is TRBV19 and J usage is TRBJ1-5; TRBD1 matches 8 bases. After removal of 1 base from V and 7 bases from J, the junction contained 6 bases not matched to a gene. Germline-derived CDR1 and CDR2 are LNHDA and SQIVND (reference sequence). The CDR3 extends over 15 amino acids. The CDR3 DNA follows: TGTGCCAGTAGTATAGTAGGACAGGGCGGCCAGCCCCAGCATTTT. Protein: CASSIVGQGGQPQHF.

This clonotype was observed a few times. V gene TRBV12-3 or TRBV12-4 combines with J gene TRBJ2-5; D possibly corresponds to TRBD1 (5 bases). The CDR3 consists of 14 residues. Between the trimmed V and J ends, which lost 3 bases and 5 bases, there was a span of 13 bases. CDR3 bases: TGTGCCAGCAGTTTCCAGCAGGGTTCGGAGACCCAGTACTTC. Protein: CASSFQQGSETQYF.

V is TRBV19 and J is TRBJ2-7, with D perhaps TRBD2 (6 bases). Per germline, CDR1 LNHDA and CDR2 SQIVND (reference sequence). This CDR3 has 14 amino acids. V lost 7 bases to trimming and J lost 2 bases, with 15 bases between them. Written as DNA, the CDR3 is TGTGCCAGTACCGCGAGCGGGCCCCCCTACGAGCAGTACTTC. Protein sequence: CASTASGPPYEQYF.

At least ten counts were recorded for this clonotype. This sequence joins TRBV10-3 and TRBJ1-4; TRBD1 is a possible D gene (5 bases). CDR1 is ENHRY, CDR2 SYGVKD, per germline. The V and J ends lost 4 bases and 8 bases respectively, with 14 bases between them. The CDR3 totals 14 residues. CDR3 coding DNA: TGTGCCATCAGTGCTCAGGGCGCGGAAGAAAAACTGTTTTTT. It codes for CAISAQGAEEKLFF.

This clonotype was detected a few times. For the CDR3, the DNA is TGTGCCAGCAGCACAGGGGAGACTACCTACAATGAGCAGTTCTTC. Translated, it gives CASSTGETTYNEQFF. V usage is TRBV7-2 and J usage is TRBJ2-1; TRBD1 matches at 7 bases. This CDR3 is 15 amino acids long. CDR1 and CDR2 (germline): SGHTA, FQGNSA. The V and J ends lost 5 bases and 2 bases, in that order; junction bases with no gene match: 6.

This clonotype came up many times. This chain joins TRBV5-4 and TRBJ1-1; a weak D match, TRBD1 (6 bases). V was shortened by 6 bases and J by 4 bases, with 13 bases between the two germline ends. The CDR3 runs to 13 residues. Germline V lookup: CDR1 SGHNT, CDR2 YYREEE (reference sequence). In nucleotides, the CDR3 is TGTGCCAGCACCAAGAGGGGGTTCACTGAAGCTTTCTTT. This encodes CASTKRGFTEAFF. Full variable domain (missing parts from reference TRBV5-4 and TRBJ1-1): ETGVTQSPTHLIKTRGQQVTLRCSSQSGHNTVSWYQQALGQGPQFIFQYYREEENGRGNFPPRFSGLQFPNYSSELNVNALELDDSALYLCASTKRGFTEAFFGQGTRLTVV.

The chain recombines TRBV27 with TRBJ2-3, with unresolved D. Germline V gives CDR1 MNHEY, CDR2 SMNVEV (reference sequence). The length of the CDR3 is 14 residues. The ends were cut back, 6 bases at V and 0 bases at J, with 10 bases in the middle. CDR3 sequence: CASRLHPSTDTQYF. The CDR3, as DNA: TGTGCCAGCAGGCTGCACCCCAGCACAGATACGCAGTATTTT.

The chain recombines TRBV27 with TRBJ2-2; 7 nucleotides agree with TRBD1. J lost 0 bases, V lost 2 bases, and 9 bases had no gene match. Germline CDR1 reads MNHEY; CDR2 reads SMNVEV (reference sequence). The CDR3 contains 18 residues. The CDR3 loop reads CASSLRGHHASNTGELFF. The CDR3 region has the DNA TGTGCCAGCAGTTTAAGGGGGCACCACGCATCGAACACCGGGGAGCTGTTTTTT.

There are a few counts of this clonotype. The rearrangement links TRBV7-2 to TRBJ1-1; TRBD1 is a possible D gene (5 bases). V dropped 1 base and J dropped 1 base, with 16 bases sitting between them. The CDR3 runs to 17 residues. Germline CDR1 is SGHTA and CDR2 is FQGNSA. The CDR3 region has the DNA TGTGCCAGCAGCTTAGAGATCACCGAGGGGTGGAACACTGAAGCTTTCTTT. It translates to CASSLEITEGWNTEAFF.

This clonotype occurred a few times. The chain joins TRBV19 to TRBJ1-2; the D gene is possibly TRBD1 (5 bases). Germline CDR1 is LNHDA and CDR2 is SQIVND (reference sequence). Trimming cost V 7 bases and J 4 bases, with 16 bases left between them. There are 14 residues in the CDR3. The CDR3 is CASTHQGLAYGYTF. CDR3 in DNA: TGTGCCAGTACCCATCAGGGTCTGGCCTATGGCTACACCTTC.

This clonotype has just a few counts. The V and J genes are TRBV18 and TRBJ2-7; a weak D match, TRBD1 (5 bases). In germline, CDR1 is KGHSH, CDR2 LQKENI. V lost 0 bases, J lost 2 bases, and 11 bases lay in between. The CDR3 length is 15 residues. The DNA of the CDR3 is TGTGCCAGCTCACCACCCGGGCAGGGAACCTACGAGCAGTACTTC. Translating gives CASSPPGQGTYEQYF. Drawing the rest from reference TRBV18 and TRBJ2-7, the complete variable domain is NAGVMQNPRHLVRRRGQEARLRCSPMKGHSHVYWYRQLPEEGLKFMVYLQKENIIDESGMPKERFSAEFPKEGPSILRIQQVVRGDSAAYFCASSPPGQGTYEQYFGPGTRLTVT.

The CDR3 bases are TGTGCCAGTAGTATGCCGGGACTAGCTCTGGATGAGCAGTTCTTC. Protein: CASSMPGLALDEQFF. The chain combines TRBV19 with TRBJ2-1; 9 bases agree with TRBD2. Trimming removed 3 bases from V and 8 bases from J; junction bases left unmatched: 8. This CDR3 has 15 residues. CDR1 and CDR2 from the germline V gene are LNHDA and SQIVND (reference sequence).

The rearrangement joins TRBV15 to TRBJ1-5; no firm D call. Per the germline V gene, CDR1 is LNHNV and CDR2 is YYDKDF (reference sequence). The V end was cut by 3 bases, the J end by 6 bases, with 6 bases between. The CDR3 runs to 12 residues. This chain's CDR3 is CATSRESQPQHF. For the CDR3, the DNA is TGTGCCACCAGCAGGGAGAGTCAGCCCCAGCATTTT.